This note documents a single T cell receptor (beta chain) sequence. Germline and junction disagree at one end, which may indicate a read error. The CDR3 is 13 residues long. The germline gives CDR1 SQVTM, CDR2 ANQGSEA. Study processing details: Reference gene primer amplification yielded estimated nucleated cell counts. Profiling relied on immunoSEQ multiplex PCR, and the TCRdb table lists in-frame clones only, not all of them. D and trimming come from the DNA, and the V and J calls and clone size come from that table. This repertoire shows about 70,000 clones, around 83% found once; its top ten account for 6.9%. This specimen comes from a study of blood T cell repertoires in COVID-19.

The sequenced material came from peripheral blood. This chain uses TRBV29-1 with TRBJ1-1; D is unclear. The source is a man aged 25-45 years with COVID-19, enrolled during active disease. The CDR3 DNA sequence: TGCAGCGTTGAACCCCAGAAGAAGACTGAAACTTTCTTT. Protein: CSVEPQKKTETFF.